This T cell receptor beta chain was documented in a study of cytomegalovirus exposure and HLA in healthy donors. Study findings and constraints: In a later analysis, at a false discovery rate of 0.05, roughly 18,000 TCR beta sequences were associated with HLA alleles.

This clone was observed once. Its antigen remains unknown. The primer mix had 60 Vbeta and 13 Jbeta primers. Sequencing was performed with immunoSEQ multiplex PCR; in TCRdb, only in-frame clones are kept and a portion is missing. The sample comprises some 150,000 clones, 75% to 90% of which are singletons, and around 4.4% rests with the top ten. This CDR3 is 16 amino acids long. Germline V gene data show CDR1 as SGHNT and CDR2 as YYREEE (reference sequence). After removal of 4 bases from V and 5 bases from J, the junction contained 11 bases not matched to a gene. Healthy bone marrow donors made up the donors.

V and J are TRBV5-4 and TRBJ2-3; TRBD1 matches 9 bases. Material for sequencing was PBMCs. The TCR was taken from a woman in her 50s in good health and CMV-seropositive. The CDR3 nucleotides read TGTGCCAGCAGCACCACACAGGGGGCTGTTCGAGATACGCAGTATTTT. Translating gives CASSTTQGAVRDTQYF.